Below, 26 T cell receptor beta chains from the same sample are listed, as sequenced in a study of cytomegalovirus exposure and HLA in healthy donors. Both 60 Vbeta primers and 13 Jbeta primers went into the PCR. Clones were read by immunoSEQ multiplex PCR, and TCRdb kept only the in-frame ones, dropping some. The data show 120,000 to 150,000 clones, around a tenth seen once. Sequencing used PBMCs. These receptors originate from a male donor in good health and CMV-seronegative.

This chain connects TRBV25-1 to TRBJ2-7, with D possibly being TRBD1 (6 bases). The CDR3 sequence is 13 residues long. The germline V gene has CDR1 MGHDK and CDR2 SYGVNS. The germline V and J ends were trimmed by 5 bases and 3 bases, with 11 bases remaining between them. CDR3 bases: TGTGCCAGCAGTATAGGACAGAGCTACGAGCAGTACTTC. It yields the protein CASSIGQSYEQYF.

The rearrangement joins TRBV6-1 to TRBJ2-7, with D tentatively TRBD2 (5 bases). Germline V CDR1 and CDR2: MNHNS, SASEGT. The V end lost 4 bases, the J end lost 4 bases, and 20 bases lay between the germline ends. This CDR3 has 16 amino acids. CDR3 coding DNA: TGTGCCAGCAGTGGGGGTTGGCCGAGCGGTGGGTACGAGCAGTACTTC. Translated: CASSGGWPSGGYEQYF.

The gene calls are TRBV19 and TRBJ2-7; 9 bases are a match to TRBD2. J gave up 0 bases and V 5 bases, and 5 bases lay outside the gene matches. In germline, CDR1 is LNHDA, CDR2 SQIVND (reference sequence). The CDR3 loop spans 15 amino acids. CDR3 nucleotide sequence: TGTGCCAGTAGTTGGACTAGCGAGAGCTCCTACGAGCAGTACTTC. Translated: CASSWTSESSYEQYF.

There are a few counts of this clone. J is TRBJ1-2 and V is TRBV6-1; unclear D gene. V lost 2 bases, J lost 5 bases, and 15 bases lay in between. CDR1 MNHNS and CDR2 SASEGT come from the germline V gene. The CDR3 length is 15 residues. The CDR3 DNA follows: TGTGCCAGCAGTGAACGCGGCACCGGAGGTTATGGCTACACCTTC. Its translation is CASSERGTGGYGYTF.

This clone was seen a handful of times. The J gene is TRBJ2-1, the V gene TRBV7-8, with TRBD2 identical over 11 bases. The V segment lost 3 bases and the J segment 7 bases; nucleotides outside the gene matches: 11. This CDR3 is built from 17 residues. Germline loops: CDR1 SGHVS, CDR2 FQNEAQ. CDR3: CASSFTLAGVLSNEQFF. The CDR3 DNA follows: TGTGCCAGCAGCTTTACACTAGCGGGAGTCCTATCAAATGAGCAGTTCTTC.

This clone was detected a few times. The chain has TRBV6-6 and TRBJ1-3; no reliable D call. This CDR3 contains 16 residues. V dropped 2 bases and J dropped 6 bases, with 17 bases sitting between them. Germline V lookup: CDR1 MNHNY, CDR2 SVGAGI (reference sequence). Written as DNA, the CDR3 is TGTGCCAGCAGTTACCGCCCGGGTTGGCCCCAAAACACCATATATTTT. Protein product: CASSYRPGWPQNTIYF.

This clone was observed a few times. The chain is built from TRBV6-6 and TRBJ2-3; D might be TRBD2 (5 bases). Trimming stripped 4 bases from V and 0 bases from J, with 11 bases between. Germline V gene lookup returns CDR1 MNHNY and CDR2 SVGAGI (reference sequence). The CDR3 has 15 amino acids. CDR3 sequence reads: CASSSLRESTDTQYF. The CDR3 DNA reads as TGTGCCAGCAGTTCGCTTAGGGAGAGCACAGATACGCAGTATTTT.

V usage is TRBV27 and J usage is TRBJ1-5; the match to TRBD1 covers 7 bases. The V segment lost 6 bases and the J segment 7 bases; nucleotides outside the gene matches: 9. Germline CDR1 reads MNHEY; CDR2 reads SMNVEV (reference sequence). This CDR3 has 14 residues. The CDR3 nucleotides are TGTGCCAGCAGCTTGACAGGGTCCGCCCAGCCCCAGCATTTT. This sequence encodes CASSLTGSAQPQHF.

This clone occurred a few times. The chain recombines TRBV7-2 with TRBJ1-3; TRBD1 agrees at 7 bases. The CDR3 runs 15 residues. The germline CDR1 and CDR2 sequences are SGHTA and FQGNSA. The J segment lost 5 bases and the V segment lost 6 bases, leaving 10 bases of the junction unmatched. Here the CDR3 reads CASSLSAGGRNTIYF. The CDR3 region has the DNA TGTGCCAGCAGTCTCTCAGCAGGGGGAAGAAACACCATATATTTT. Full variable domain (outside the CDR3, taken from reference TRBV7-2 and TRBJ1-3): GAGVSQSPSNKVTEKGKDVELRCDPISGHTALYWYRQSLGQGLEFLIYFQGNSAPDKSGLPSDRFSAERTGGSVSTLTIQRTQQEDSAVYLCASSLSAGGRNTIYFGEGSWLTVV.

The sample holds a few counts of this clone. This chain uses TRBV6-5 with TRBJ1-4; D unresolved. Trimming removed 2 bases at V and 8 bases at J, with 18 bases between. The germline CDR1 and CDR2 sequences are MNHEY and SVGAGI. This CDR3 is built from 16 residues. The CDR3, as DNA: TGTGCCAGCAGTTACGATTCCTCGACGGGGTCCGAAAAACTGTTTTTT. Amino acids: CASSYDSSTGSEKLFF.

The CDR3 loop reads CASSGTGRFQPQHF. DNA for the CDR3: TGTGCCAGCAGTGGGACAGGCAGATTCCAGCCCCAGCATTTT. The J gene is TRBJ1-5, the V gene TRBV6-5; TRBD1 agrees at 8 bases. Trimming at V came to 5 bases and at J to 7 bases, leaving 7 bases not matched to a gene. CDR1 is MNHEY, CDR2 SVGAGI, per germline. This CDR3 spans 14 amino acids.

This chain joins TRBV6-6 and TRBJ1-1; 9 bases line up with TRBD1. Germline V gene data show CDR1 as MNHNY and CDR2 as SVGAGI (reference sequence). There are 15 residues in the CDR3. V lost 5 bases, J lost 0 bases, and 4 bases stayed unmatched. Here the CDR3 reads CASSPRTGVNTEAFF. CDR3 coding DNA: TGTGCCAGCAGTCCCCGGACAGGGGTGAACACTGAAGCTTTCTTT.

The chain recombines TRBV29-1 with TRBJ2-2, with 9 bases identical to TRBD1. This CDR3 region has 16 residues. Germline V gene data show CDR1 as SQVTM and CDR2 as ANQGSEA. After removal of 4 bases from V and 4 bases from J, the junction contained 10 bases not matched to a gene. The CDR3 DNA is TGCAGCGTTGGCGCGGGGACAGGGTTTGGCACCGGGGAGCTGTTTTTT. Amino acids: CSVGAGTGFGTGELFF.

The J gene is TRBJ2-2, the V gene TRBV6-5; 9 bases are shared with TRBD1. CDR1 and CDR2 (germline): MNHEY, SVGAGI. V shed 5 bases and J 7 bases; nucleotides not matched to a gene: 8. The CDR3 runs to 15 residues. The CDR3 sequence is CASSPGTGFVGELFF. The CDR3 bases are TGTGCCAGCAGTCCCGGGACAGGGTTTGTCGGGGAGCTGTTTTTT.

To note about this clone: This sample includes further DNA sequences coding for the same CDR3. This sequence joins TRBV28 and TRBJ1-1; TRBD1 might be the D (6 bases). The CDR3 has 17 residues. The V gene lost 2 bases and the J gene lost 1 base, with 17 bases spanning the gap. In germline, CDR1 is MDHEN, CDR2 SYDVKM. The CDR3 region has the DNA TGTGCCAGCAGTTTAGCGGGGGCGCAAAGTCAGAACACTGAAGCTTTCTTT. Encoded protein: CASSLAGAQSQNTEAFF.

The gene calls are TRBV28 and TRBJ1-4; possible D gene TRBD1, 5 bases. V was trimmed by 3 bases and J by 6 bases, leaving 8 bases between them. This CDR3 spans 13 amino acids. Germline V gene lookup returns CDR1 MDHEN and CDR2 SYDVKM. CDR3 region: CASSLARDEKLFF. The CDR3 nucleotides read TGTGCCAGCAGTTTGGCCAGGGATGAAAAACTGTTTTTT.

This clone was picked up a small number of times. The chain couples TRBV7-2 to TRBJ1-2, with D possibly TRBD1 on 5 matching bases. V gave up 0 bases and J gave up 3 bases, with 11 bases separating them. The CDR3 sequence is 15 residues long. The germline CDR1 and CDR2 sequences are SGHTA and FQGNSA. The CDR3 sequence: CASSLAGGVYYGYTF. As DNA, the CDR3 is TGTGCCAGCAGCTTAGCGGGGGGGGTCTACTATGGCTACACCTTC.

The chain couples TRBV13 to TRBJ1-2, with TRBD1 matching over 8 bases. Germline V gene sequence: CDR1 PRHDT, CDR2 FYEKMQ (reference sequence). The V and J ends lost 1 base and 4 bases, in that order; junction bases with no gene match: 8. The CDR3 covers 16 residues. Here the CDR3 reads CASSLARQGLIYGYTF. The CDR3 nucleotides read TGTGCCAGCAGCTTAGCCCGACAGGGGTTAATCTATGGCTACACCTTC.

The rearrangement joins TRBV7-9 to TRBJ1-5, with D perhaps matching TRBD1 (5 bases). The CDR3 covers 15 residues. Germline V gene data show CDR1 as SEHNR and CDR2 as FQNEAQ (reference sequence). V was trimmed by 5 bases and J by 0 bases, leaving 11 bases between them. CDR3 residues: CASSRSGHSNQPQHF. The CDR3 nucleotides are TGTGCCAGCAGCCGATCAGGGCATAGCAATCAGCCCCAGCATTTT.

The chain uses TRBV15 and TRBJ1-1; D remains unclear. Germline V gene sequence: CDR1 LNHNV, CDR2 YYDKDF (reference sequence). The CDR3 covers 13 residues. V was shortened by 8 bases and J by 0 bases, with 10 bases between the two germline ends. DNA of the CDR3: TGTGCCACCGGGGAGGTACTGAACACTGAAGCTTTCTTT. Protein sequence: CATGEVLNTEAFF.

The CDR3 loop is CASSLGAGMGTEAFF. Here the CDR3 DNA reads TGTGCCAGCAGCTTGGGGGCAGGGATGGGCACTGAAGCTTTCTTT. The chain links TRBV5-4 to TRBJ1-1, with D maybe TRBD1 (5 bases). V gave up 0 bases and J gave up 4 bases, with 13 bases separating them. Germline assignment: CDR1 SGHNT and CDR2 YYREEE (reference sequence). This CDR3 contains 15 residues.

The chain joins TRBV28 to TRBJ2-1, with 9 bases fitting TRBD2. V gave up 4 bases and J gave up 0 bases; unmatched junction bases: 4. The CDR3 runs 16 residues. The germline V gene encodes CDR1 MDHEN and CDR2 SYDVKM. In nucleotides, the CDR3 is TGTGCCAGCAGTTCGGAGCGGGAGGACTCCTACAATGAGCAGTTCTTC. Its translation is CASSSEREDSYNEQFF.

In this sample, this clone turned up a few times. The CDR3, as DNA: TGCGCCAGCAGCTCGGGGGGGGACGGTGAAAAACTGTTTTTT. It codes for CASSSGGDGEKLFF. The chain has TRBV5-1 and TRBJ1-4; a possible D gene is TRBD1 (5 bases). CDR1 is SGHRS and CDR2 is YFSETQ in the germline V gene. Trimming pared 3 bases from V and 7 bases from J, leaving 13 bases between. The CDR3 contains 14 residues.

This chain uses TRBV19 with TRBJ2-7, with D unresolved. The germline gives CDR1 LNHDA, CDR2 SQIVND (reference sequence). V was clipped by 2 bases and J by 1 base, with 12 bases between them. This CDR3 contains 15 residues. CDR3 loop: CASSISTLGSYEQYF. The CDR3 DNA sequence: TGTGCCAGTAGTATATCGACGCTAGGATCCTACGAGCAGTACTTC. Full variable domain (remainder filled in from reference TRBV19 and TRBJ2-7): DGGITQSPKYLFRKEGQNVTLSCEQNLNHDAMYWYRQDPGQGLRLIYYSQIVNDFQKGDIAEGYSVSREKKESFPLTVTSAQKNPTAFYLCASSISTLGSYEQYFGPGTRLTVT.

This clone was observed a few times. J is TRBJ2-3 and V is TRBV7-9; 8 bases are a match to TRBD2. The CDR3 contains 15 residues. V lost 0 bases, J lost 5 bases, and 4 bases stayed unmatched. Per the germline V gene, CDR1 is SEHNR and CDR2 is FQNEAQ (reference sequence). CDR3 DNA sequence: TGTGCCAGCAGCTTAGCGCGGGGGGACGGAGATACGCAGTATTTT. Amino acids: CASSLARGDGDTQYF.

The chain employs TRBV6-1 and TRBJ1-6, with TRBD1 matching over 7 bases. This CDR3 is built from 15 residues. After removal of 11 bases from V and 1 base from J, the junction contained 8 bases not matched to a gene. Germline-derived CDR1 and CDR2 are MNHNS and SASEGT. CDR3 residues: CASLGGWSYNSPLHF. For the CDR3, the DNA is TGTGCCTCCTTAGGGGGCTGGTCCTATAATTCACCCCTCCACTTT.